A single sample gave rise to the 3 T cell receptor beta chains below, sequenced in a study of cytomegalovirus exposure and HLA in healthy donors. The PCR employed 60 Vbeta primers together with 13 Jbeta primers. The method was immunoSEQ multiplex PCR; TCRdb's version includes in-frame clones alone and lacks a portion of them. The data contain about 200,000 clones, around 79% of them singletons. Source material: PBMCs. These receptors were collected from a male donor in good health and CMV-seropositive.

This rearrangement joins TRBV29-1 to TRBJ2-2; D is undetermined. V lost 4 bases, J lost 2 bases, and 5 bases lay in between. This CDR3 has 12 residues. Germline CDR1 is SQVTM and CDR2 is ANQGSEA. The CDR3 coding sequence is TGCAGCGTTGTTAGAAACACCGGGGAGCTGTTTTTT. Translated, it gives CSVVRNTGELFF.

J is TRBJ1-5 and V is TRBV30, with D perhaps TRBD1 (6 bases). Germline CDR1 GTSNPN, CDR2 SVGIG (reference sequence). CDR3 length: 15 amino acids. V was trimmed by 2 bases and J by 2 bases, leaving 13 bases between them. CDR3 amino acids: CAWSTQGGGNQPQHF. The CDR3 DNA reads as TGTGCCTGGAGTACACAGGGTGGGGGCAATCAGCCCCAGCATTTT.

CDR3: CATSREGTGPMNTEAFF. The DNA for the CDR3 is TGTGCCACCAGCAGGGAGGGGACAGGGCCGATGAACACTGAAGCTTTCTTT. The V gene is TRBV15, the J gene TRBJ1-1; 9 nucleotides agree with TRBD1. The CDR3 contains 17 residues. Germline CDR1 LNHNV, CDR2 YYDKDF (reference sequence). Germline trimming cut 3 bases from V and 0 bases from J; bases unmatched to any gene: 8.